Given below is one T cell receptor (beta chain) in context. Its antigen is not identified. The data are from a study of cytomegalovirus exposure and HLA in healthy donors. Overall study findings and caveats: Later findings reportedly placed an Asian-associated ancestry cluster below the approximately 650-donor mean for N-insertions.

V shed 1 base, J shed 4 bases, and the junction held 14 bases outside the gene matches. Germline V CDR1 and CDR2: SGHAT, FQNNGV. The CDR3 is 18 residues long. PCR involved 60 Vbeta and 13 Jbeta primers. Sequenced by immunoSEQ multiplex PCR; TCRdb stores in-frame clones only, minus some. The sample contains about 210,000 clones, more than 80% of which appear only once. Sequenced sample: PBMCs. The source of this sequence is a man aged 25-45 years in good health and CMV-seronegative. V and J are TRBV11-2 and TRBJ2-5; 8 bases are a match to TRBD2. The CDR3 here is CASSLVGREANPRETQYF. The CDR3 DNA reads TGTGCCAGCAGCTTAGTCGGGAGGGAGGCCAACCCGCGAGAGACCCAGTACTTC.